This entry lists 12 T cell receptor beta chains sequenced from one sample in a study of PD-1 blockade in classical Hodgkin lymphoma. The method was immunoSEQ multiplex PCR; TCRdb's version includes in-frame clones alone and lacks a portion of them. The sample includes some 95,000 clones, 90% of them seen just once. As for time point: cycle 4 day 1 (C4D1), after 6 weeks of nivolumab. Every patient had relapsed following autologous stem cell transplantation, and cohorts differed in brentuximab vedotin exposure. The sample was peripheral blood mononuclear cells (PBMCs), taken before the fourth cycle of nivolumab. The source is a human donor with classical Hodgkin lymphoma.

The chain is built from TRBV7-9 and TRBJ1-2; D might be TRBD1 (5 bases). V was trimmed by 0 bases and J by 4 bases, leaving 12 bases between them. Germline lookup yields CDR1 SEHNR and CDR2 FQNEAQ (reference sequence). This CDR3 is 15 amino acids long. CDR3 amino acids: CASSLAHGGSYGYTF. CDR3 DNA sequence: TGTGCCAGCAGCTTAGCGCATGGGGGATCCTATGGCTACACCTTC.

On this clone itself: A read error may account for a junction end that differs from germline. CDR3 nucleotide sequence: TGTGCCAGCTCCCCACAGGGCCCGGGGACTGAAGCTTTCTTT. The encoded protein is CASSPQGPGTEAFF. V usage is TRBV18 and J usage is TRBJ1-1; D is possibly TRBD1 (6 bases). The V gene's germline CDR1 is KGHSH and CDR2 LQKENI. This CDR3 region has 14 residues.

V is TRBV29-1 and J is TRBJ1-1; tentatively, D is TRBD1 (6 bases). The length of the CDR3 is 12 residues. Germline CDR1 SQVTM, CDR2 ANQGSEA. V was clipped by 5 bases and J by 6 bases, with 13 bases between them. In DNA form, the CDR3 reads TGCAGCGTTAACAGGGCTTTCTCTGAAGCTTTCTTT. As protein: CSVNRAFSEAFF.

This clone was seen a single time. J is TRBJ1-1 and V is TRBV7-9; weak D call: TRBD1 (6 bases). The V and J ends lost 5 bases and 5 bases respectively, with 9 bases between them. CDR3 length: 12 amino acids. Per germline, CDR1 SEHNR and CDR2 FQNEAQ (reference sequence). The CDR3 nucleotides are TGTGCCAGCAGCATACAGGGAACTGAAGCTTTCTTT. Translation gives CASSIQGTEAFF.

The CDR3 loop reads CATGQVSSGANVLTF. The CDR3 DNA sequence: TGTGCCACCGGACAGGTCAGCTCTGGGGCCAACGTCCTGACTTTC. This sequence joins TRBV7-2 and TRBJ2-6; 7 nucleotides line up with TRBD1. This CDR3 is built from 15 residues. Looked up from germline, CDR1 is SGHTA and CDR2 is FQGNSA. V shed 10 bases and J 0 bases; nucleotides not matched to a gene: 6.

V and J are TRBV7-9 and TRBJ1-1; TRBD1 matches 8 bases. J lost 8 bases, V lost 0 bases, and 5 bases had no gene match. Germline CDR1 SEHNR, CDR2 FQNEAQ (reference sequence). The CDR3 sequence is 14 residues long. Here the CDR3 DNA reads TGTGCCAGCAGCTTAGCGATAGGACAGGGAGAAGCTTTCTTT. Residues: CASSLAIGQGEAFF.

The chain combines TRBV5-1 with TRBJ1-2; weak D call: TRBD1 (6 bases). This CDR3 region has 13 residues. The V end was cut by 8 bases, the J end by 2 bases, with 13 bases between. Per germline, CDR1 SGHRS and CDR2 YFSETQ. The CDR3, as DNA: TGCGCCAGGGACAGTATTTACAACTATGGCTACACCTTC. It specifies CARDSIYNYGYTF.

V is TRBV4-1 and J is TRBJ1-1, with D hard to call. Germline CDR1 reads MGHRA; CDR2 reads YSYEKL. Trimming shortened V by 1 base and J by 1 base, and 16 bases separated the two germline ends. This CDR3 is 17 amino acids long. The CDR3 DNA reads TGCGCCAGCAGCCAAGGGGCAAGGAGTGGGAAGAACACTGAAGCTTTCTTT. Encoded protein: CASSQGARSGKNTEAFF.

The V gene is TRBV18, the J gene TRBJ2-5; D is undetermined. In germline, CDR1 is KGHSH, CDR2 LQKENI. V dropped 5 bases and J dropped 5 bases, with 18 bases sitting between them. This CDR3 spans 15 amino acids. The CDR3 protein is CASSSYRVAGETQYF. CDR3 bases: TGTGCCAGCTCATCCTACCGGGTAGCTGGCGAGACCCAGTACTTC.

V and J are TRBV4-1 and TRBJ2-7; 8 bases map to TRBD1. CDR3 length: 14 amino acids. Germline V CDR1 and CDR2: MGHRA, YSYEKL. Germline trimming cut 5 bases from V and 2 bases from J; bases unmatched to any gene: 5. Here the CDR3 reads CASSLTDRAYEQYF. CDR3 sequence (DNA): TGCGCCAGCAGCTTAACGGACAGGGCCTACGAGCAGTACTTC.

The rearrangement links TRBV7-8 to TRBJ2-2; D perhaps matches TRBD2 (5 bases). CDR3 length: 15 amino acids. Trimming left V 6 bases short and J 5 bases short, with 16 bases between. CDR1 is SGHVS and CDR2 is FQNEAQ in the germline V gene. This CDR3 is CASSYKARGTGELFF. Here the CDR3 DNA reads TGTGCCAGCAGTTATAAGGCCCGGGGAACCGGGGAGCTGTTTTTT. Looking up the rest from reference TRBV7-8 and TRBJ2-2 gives the full variable domain: GAGVSQSPRYKVAKRGQDVALRCDPISGHVSLFWYQQALGQGPEFLTYFQNEAQLDKSGLPSDRFFAERPEGSVSTLKIQRTQQEDSAVYLCASSYKARGTGELFFGEGSRLTVL.

This chain joins TRBV6-6 and TRBJ1-2; D remains unclear. Trimming removed 8 bases at V and 6 bases at J, with 13 bases between. Germline V gene data show CDR1 as MNHNY and CDR2 as SVGAGI (reference sequence). The CDR3 runs to 12 residues. CDR3 amino acids: CASRQSENGYTF. DNA for the CDR3: TGTGCCAGCCGGCAGAGTGAAAATGGCTACACCTTC.